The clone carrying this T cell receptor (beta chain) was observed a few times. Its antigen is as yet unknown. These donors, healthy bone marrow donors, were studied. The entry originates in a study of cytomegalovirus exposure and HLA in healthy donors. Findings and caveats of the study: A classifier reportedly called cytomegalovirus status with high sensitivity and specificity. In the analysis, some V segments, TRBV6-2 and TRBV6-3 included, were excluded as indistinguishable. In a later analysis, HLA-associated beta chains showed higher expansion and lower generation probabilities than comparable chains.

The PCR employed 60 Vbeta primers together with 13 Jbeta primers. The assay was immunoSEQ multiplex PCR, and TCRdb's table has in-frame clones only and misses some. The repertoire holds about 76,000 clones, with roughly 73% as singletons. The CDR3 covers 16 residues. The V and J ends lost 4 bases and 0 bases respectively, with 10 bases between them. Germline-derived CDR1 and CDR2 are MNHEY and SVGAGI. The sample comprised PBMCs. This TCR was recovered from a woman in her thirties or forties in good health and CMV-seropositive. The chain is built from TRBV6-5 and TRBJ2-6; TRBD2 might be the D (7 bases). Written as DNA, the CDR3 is TGTGCCAGCAGTTGGGGGGGCCTCTCTGGGGCCAACGTCCTGACTTTC. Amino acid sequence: CASSWGGLSGANVLTF.